This T cell receptor beta chain was recovered during a study of cytomegalovirus exposure and HLA in healthy donors. Findings and limits, study-wide: Researchers reported in a later analysis that common viral pathogens appeared linked to several top clusters. Another analysis was done later, and it associated approximately 15,000 TCR beta sequences with HLA alleles at 0.05 false discovery rate. Cytomegalovirus-associated TCR beta chains were listed, numbering some 150.

For this clone: Its antigen is unknown.

Germline assignment: CDR1 SGHDN and CDR2 FVKESK. This CDR3 has 14 amino acids. V gave up 0 bases and J gave up 7 bases, with 9 bases separating them. PCR primers comprised 60 Vbeta and 13 Jbeta primers. The data were produced by immunoSEQ multiplex PCR, yet TCRdb's version contains in-frame clones alone and is incomplete. The specimen's table records about 41,000 clones. The receptor's source is a young man in good health and CMV-seronegative. The gene calls are TRBV14 and TRBJ2-2, with D perhaps TRBD2 (5 bases). Sample: PBMCs. CDR3 nucleotide sequence: TGTGCCAGCAGCCAAGATCTCGGGGTCGGGGAGCTGTTTTTT. This sequence encodes CASSQDLGVGELFF. The whole variable domain, remainder taken from reference TRBV14 and TRBJ2-2, is EAGVTQFPSHSVIEKGQTVTLRCDPISGHDNLYWYRRVMGKEIKFLLHFVKESKQDESGMPNNRFLAERTGGTYSTLKVQPAELEDSGVYFCASSQDLGVGELFFGEGSRLTVL.